Given below is one T cell receptor beta chain in context. The antigen remains undetermined. These data come from a study of lymphopenia after photon versus proton radiotherapy. Trimming left V 3 bases short and J 6 bases short, with 13 bases between. Germline loops: CDR1 SGDLS, CDR2 YYNGEE. The CDR3 spans 15 residues. Study results and caveats: Oligoclonal CD8+ Temra expansion after nadir drove photon patients' diversity drop. Better survival with proton therapy was suggested as possible, not demonstrated. Under photons, naive T cells and diversity fell while effector/memory populations rose. In patients who died, overall survival fell as post-nadir TCR diversity dropped more.

Measured with immunoSEQ multiplex PCR; TCRdb has only the in-frame clones, and not every one. The sample gives tens of thousands of clones, 84% of which show up once; around 13% is in the top ten. This TCR was sampled from a woman aged 70-85 years with pancreatic cancer. Sequencing was performed on peripheral blood, taken from a patient treated with proton-based radiotherapy. The gene calls are TRBV9 and TRBJ1-6; possibly TRBD1 for D (6 bases). The CDR3 DNA is TGTGCCAGCAGCGCGACGGACAGCGGTAATTCACCCCTCCACTTT. This sequence encodes CASSATDSGNSPLHF.